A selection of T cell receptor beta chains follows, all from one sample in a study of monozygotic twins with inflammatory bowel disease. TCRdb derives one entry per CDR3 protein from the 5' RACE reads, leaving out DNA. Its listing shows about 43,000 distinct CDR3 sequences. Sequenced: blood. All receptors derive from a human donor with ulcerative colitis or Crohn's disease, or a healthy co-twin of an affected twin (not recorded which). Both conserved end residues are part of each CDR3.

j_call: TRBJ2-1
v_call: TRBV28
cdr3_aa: CASSLSGRSWDEQFF

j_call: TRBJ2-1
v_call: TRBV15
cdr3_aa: CATISGMSSYNEQFF

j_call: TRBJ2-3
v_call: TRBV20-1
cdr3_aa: CSARDSARSSTDTQYF

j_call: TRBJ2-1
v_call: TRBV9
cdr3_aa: CASSVRQHNEQFF

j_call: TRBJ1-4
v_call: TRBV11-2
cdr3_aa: CASSLGTTPNEKLFF

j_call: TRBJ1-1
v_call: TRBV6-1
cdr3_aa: CASSEFEGITEAFF

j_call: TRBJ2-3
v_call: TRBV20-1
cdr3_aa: CSAVAGGLTDTQYF

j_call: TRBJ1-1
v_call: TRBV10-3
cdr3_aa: CAISDRDSSVNTEAFF

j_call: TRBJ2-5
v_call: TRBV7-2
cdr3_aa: CASSQGGAKGEETQYF

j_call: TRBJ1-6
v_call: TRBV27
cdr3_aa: CASSFSWGLASPLHF

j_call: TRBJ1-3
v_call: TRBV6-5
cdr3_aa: CASSYSGQPIIGNTIYF

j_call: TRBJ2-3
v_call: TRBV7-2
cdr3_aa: CATAPGGTDTQYF

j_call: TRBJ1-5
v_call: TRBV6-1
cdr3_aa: CASSELLITNQPQHF

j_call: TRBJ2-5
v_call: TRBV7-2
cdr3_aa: CASRMGTSRETQYF

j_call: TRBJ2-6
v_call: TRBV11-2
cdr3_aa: CASSSQGSGANVLTF

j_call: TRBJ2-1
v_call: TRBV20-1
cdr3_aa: CSVDTPKNNEQFF

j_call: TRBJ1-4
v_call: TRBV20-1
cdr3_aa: CSARDLRVSYEKLFF

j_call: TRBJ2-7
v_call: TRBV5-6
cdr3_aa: CASSTGTSGYEQYF

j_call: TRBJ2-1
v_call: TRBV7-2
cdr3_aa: CASSSDSSYNEQFF

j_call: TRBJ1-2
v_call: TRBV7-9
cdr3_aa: CASTPDQSEGNYGYTF

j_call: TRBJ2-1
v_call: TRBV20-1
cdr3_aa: CSANPMRSYNEQFF

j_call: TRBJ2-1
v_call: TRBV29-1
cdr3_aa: CSVRLAGVSYNEQFF

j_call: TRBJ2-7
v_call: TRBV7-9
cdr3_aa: CASSSNRDREVYEQYF

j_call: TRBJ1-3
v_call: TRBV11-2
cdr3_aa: CASSPGAAYSGNTIYF

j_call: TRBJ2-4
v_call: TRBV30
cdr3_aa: CAWSTFSSGGPLAKNIQYF

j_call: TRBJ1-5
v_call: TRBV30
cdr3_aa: CAWSVKEGQPQHF

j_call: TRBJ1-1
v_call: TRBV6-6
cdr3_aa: CASSYSVGTEAFF

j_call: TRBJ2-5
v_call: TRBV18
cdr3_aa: CASSPGAGETQYF

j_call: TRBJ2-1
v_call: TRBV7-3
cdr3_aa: CASSFRGLQNRGYAYNNEQFF

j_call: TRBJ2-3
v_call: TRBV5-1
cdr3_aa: CASSLGGSLGADTQYF

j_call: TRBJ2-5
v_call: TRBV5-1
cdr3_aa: CASFRQGAGETQYF

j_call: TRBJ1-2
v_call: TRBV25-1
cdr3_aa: CASSESGTGALGGYTF

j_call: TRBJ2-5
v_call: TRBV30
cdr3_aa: CAWSHGDGSGETQYF

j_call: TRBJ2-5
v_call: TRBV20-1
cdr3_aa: CSAPPARGQETQYF

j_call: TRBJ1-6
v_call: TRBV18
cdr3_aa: CASSESTGPLNSPLHF

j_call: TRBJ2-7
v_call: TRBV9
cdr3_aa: CASSVAIGGLAGVGPDEQYF

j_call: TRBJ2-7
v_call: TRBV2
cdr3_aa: CASMRTFSSYEQYF

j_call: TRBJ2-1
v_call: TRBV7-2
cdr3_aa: CASSPPGINEQFF

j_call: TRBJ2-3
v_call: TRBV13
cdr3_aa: CASSLTGANPGTITDTQYF

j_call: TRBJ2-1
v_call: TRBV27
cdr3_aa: CASTLGGLGLNEQFF

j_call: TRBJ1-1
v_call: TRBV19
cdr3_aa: CASSTTGNGEAFF

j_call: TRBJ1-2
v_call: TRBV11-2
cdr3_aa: CASSHGGNYGYTF

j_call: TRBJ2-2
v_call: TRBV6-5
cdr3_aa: CASSYSRSRGGELFF

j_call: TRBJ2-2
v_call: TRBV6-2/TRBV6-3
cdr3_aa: CASTQGYGEDNTGELFF

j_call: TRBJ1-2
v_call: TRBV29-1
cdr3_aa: CSALTPTHQAGYGYTF

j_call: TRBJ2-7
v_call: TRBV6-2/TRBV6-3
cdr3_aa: CASSFTGSPSYEQYF

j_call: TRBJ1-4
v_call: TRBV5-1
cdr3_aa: CASSLEGGYSNNEKLFF

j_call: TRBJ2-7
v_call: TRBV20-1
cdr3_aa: CSARPRGGGSTYEQYF

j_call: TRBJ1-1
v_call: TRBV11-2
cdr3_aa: CASSLGTSTGNTEAFF

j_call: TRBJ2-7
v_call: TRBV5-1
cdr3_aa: CASSLREGSYEQYF

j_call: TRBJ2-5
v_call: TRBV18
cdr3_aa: CASSPGTLAGEETQYF

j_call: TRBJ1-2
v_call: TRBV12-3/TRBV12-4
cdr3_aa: CASSLIGPKGAGYTF

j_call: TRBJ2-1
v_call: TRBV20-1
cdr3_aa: CSAPDRRGSTEQFF